This note documents a single TCR beta chain sequence. The data originate from a study of blood T cell repertoires in COVID-19. As for the study in general: The United States, Italy and Spain provided the acute and convalescent COVID-19 samples. PBMCs, B-cell-depleted T cells, or T cells provided the cDNA or gDNA that made up the material.

Original processing notes: The authors estimated nucleated cell counts from reference gene primer amplification. Sequencing was performed with immunoSEQ multiplex PCR; in TCRdb, only in-frame clones are kept and a portion is missing. Clone size and V and J calls were adopted from that table, with D and trimming inferred from the DNA. The sample shows 95,000 to 110,000 clones, 84% of them seen only once. The material sequenced was peripheral blood. This receptor was identified in a man aged 60 to 75 with acute or convalescent COVID-19.

CDR3 in amino acids: CASSLVRGNYGYTF. In DNA form, the CDR3 reads TGTGCCAGCAGCTTGGTGAGGGGGAACTATGGCTACACCTTC. This sequence joins TRBV5-5 and TRBJ1-2, with TRBD1 as a possible D gene (6 bases). This CDR3 has 14 residues. V was clipped by 0 bases and J by 2 bases, with 8 bases between them. CDR1 and CDR2 (germline): SGHKS, YYEKEE (reference sequence).